The present T cell receptor beta chain was sequenced within a study of cytomegalovirus exposure and HLA in healthy donors. Germline V gives CDR1 MNHEY, CDR2 SVGAGI. There are 14 residues in the CDR3. V lost 4 bases and J lost 5; bases outside the gene matches: 6. General study findings and limits: In a later analysis, HLA-C alleles had the fewest associated TCRs, DRB1 alleles the most. As a later analysis revealed, most CMV-associated TCR beta chains appeared HLA-restricted. Some V segments, TRBV6-2 and TRBV6-3 among them, were indistinguishable and were therefore excluded.

These donors, healthy bone marrow donors, were studied. PCR was performed using 60 Vbeta and 13 Jbeta primers. The table came from immunoSEQ multiplex PCR; TCRdb's copy has only in-frame clones and leaves some out. The listing records more than 200,000 clones. In the case of this clone: Its antigen remains unidentified.

The TCR comes from a woman aged 25 to 39 in good health and CMV-seropositive. The chain couples TRBV6-5 to TRBJ2-5; 8 bases map to TRBD1. The sample taken for sequencing was PBMCs. CDR3 nucleotide sequence: TGTGCCAGCAGTTCCAAGGACAGGGCTGAGACCCAGTACTTC. As protein: CASSSKDRAETQYF.